A selection of T cell receptor beta chains follows, all from one sample in a study of blood T cell repertoires in COVID-19. Only in-frame clones appear in the TCRdb table, and some are missing; sequencing was by immunoSEQ multiplex PCR. This sample has approximately 42,000 clones; about 70% occur once, and the top ten carry more than 55%. The sequenced sample consisted of peripheral blood. These receptors were obtained from a man aged 80 or over with acute or convalescent COVID-19. The CDR3 runs from the conserved cysteine through the conserved F or W. Each record gives: V gene, J gene, clone size, D gene, CDR3 protein, CDR3 DNA. D genes are given only for firm matches. The listing skips clone size in some rows; elsewhere it reads once, few, many or a size class.

v_gene: TRBV2
j_gene: TRBJ1-5
abundance: few
d_gene: .
CDR3aa: CASSMQGRNQPQHF
CDR3nt: TGTGCCAGCAGTATGCAGGGGAGAAATCAGCCCCAGCATTTT

v_gene: TRBV20-1
j_gene: TRBJ1-2
abundance: .
d_gene: TRBD1
CDR3aa: CSARGWTGYDGYTF
CDR3nt: TGCAGTGCTCGTGGATGGACAGGGTATGATGGCTACACCTTC

v_gene: TRBV19
j_gene: TRBJ2-3
abundance: .
d_gene: TRBD1
CDR3aa: CAKKTGGEEDTQYF
CDR3nt: TGTGCCAAAAAGACAGGGGGCGAGGAAGATACGCAGTATTTT

v_gene: TRBV18
j_gene: TRBJ2-1
abundance: .
d_gene: .
CDR3aa: CASSPMGPQGEQFF
CDR3nt: TGTGCCAGCTCACCTATGGGGCCTCAAGGCGAGCAGTTCTTC

v_gene: TRBV2
j_gene: TRBJ1-2
abundance: .
d_gene: .
CDR3aa: CASSALANYGYTF
CDR3nt: TGTGCCAGCAGCGCCCTAGCTAACTATGGCTACACCTTC

v_gene: TRBV19
j_gene: TRBJ2-1
abundance: .
d_gene: TRBD2
CDR3aa: CASSSLEAGLNNEQFF
CDR3nt: TGTGCCAGTAGTTCCCTGGAAGCGGGACTCAACAATGAGCAGTTCTTC

v_gene: TRBV6-6
j_gene: TRBJ1-1
abundance: .
d_gene: .
CDR3aa: CASSYVSAEAFF
CDR3nt: TGTGCCAGCAGTTACGTCTCCGCTGAAGCTTTCTTT

v_gene: TRBV30
j_gene: TRBJ1-1
abundance: .
d_gene: TRBD1
CDR3aa: CAWAGTVNTEAFF
CDR3nt: TGTGCCTGGGCCGGGACAGTGAACACTGAAGCTTTCTTT

v_gene: TRBV28
j_gene: TRBJ2-4
abundance: .
d_gene: .
CDR3aa: CASSLSTALAKNIQYF
CDR3nt: TGTGCCAGCAGTTTAAGCACTGCTCTAGCCAAAAACATTCAGTACTTC

v_gene: TRBV28
j_gene: TRBJ1-2
abundance: .
d_gene: .
CDR3aa: CASSLRYGYTF
CDR3nt: TGTGCCAGCAGTTTGCGCTATGGCTACACCTTC

v_gene: TRBV7-9
j_gene: TRBJ1-1
abundance: .
d_gene: .
CDR3aa: CASSHNSGTEAFF
CDR3nt: TGTGCCAGCAGCCATAATAGCGGGACTGAAGCTTTCTTT

v_gene: TRBV5-6
j_gene: TRBJ1-2
abundance: few
d_gene: TRBD1
CDR3aa: CASSRRPGTGNYGYTF
CDR3nt: TGTGCCAGCAGCCGACGTCCCGGGACAGGGAACTATGGCTACACCTTC

v_gene: TRBV4-3
j_gene: TRBJ2-1
abundance: .
d_gene: TRBD2
CDR3aa: CASSQGTSGSYNEQFF
CDR3nt: TGCGCCAGCAGCCAGGGGACTAGCGGGTCCTACAATGAGCAGTTCTTC

v_gene: TRBV18
j_gene: TRBJ2-2
abundance: few
d_gene: .
CDR3aa: CASSRGNTGELFF
CDR3nt: TGTGCCAGCTCACGAGGGAACACCGGGGAGCTGTTTTTT

v_gene: TRBV27
j_gene: TRBJ2-3
abundance: .
d_gene: TRBD2
CDR3aa: CASRGLAGTDTQYF
CDR3nt: TGTGCCAGCAGGGGACTAGCGGGCACAGATACGCAGTATTTT

v_gene: TRBV27
j_gene: TRBJ2-5
abundance: .
d_gene: TRBD1
CDR3aa: CASSADRGQQETQYF
CDR3nt: TGTGCCAGCAGCGCTGACCGGGGACAGCAAGAGACCCAGTACTTC

v_gene: TRBV6-5
j_gene: TRBJ2-3
abundance: .
d_gene: TRBD2
CDR3aa: CASRPSGVRTDTQYF
CDR3nt: TGTGCCAGCAGGCCGAGCGGGGTCCGCACAGATACGCAGTATTTT

v_gene: TRBV20-1
j_gene: TRBJ1-5
abundance: .
d_gene: .
CDR3aa: CSASRGNQPQHF
CDR3nt: TGCAGTGCTAGTAGGGGTAATCAGCCCCAGCATTTT

v_gene: TRBV5-6
j_gene: TRBJ2-3
abundance: .
d_gene: TRBD2
CDR3aa: CASSHVAGGAPDTQYF
CDR3nt: TGTGCCAGCAGCCATGTTGCGGGAGGGGCTCCAGATACGCAGTATTTT

v_gene: TRBV2
j_gene: TRBJ2-5
abundance: few
d_gene: .
CDR3aa: CASSDLSGDSETQYF
CDR3nt: TGTGCCAGCAGTGATCTGTCAGGGGATTCGGAGACCCAGTACTTC

v_gene: TRBV2
j_gene: TRBJ1-2
abundance: .
d_gene: .
CDR3aa: CASSDPGPGYTF
CDR3nt: TGTGCCAGCAGTGATCCAGGGCCTGGCTACACCTTC

v_gene: TRBV7-2
j_gene: TRBJ2-5
abundance: .
d_gene: TRBD2
CDR3aa: CASSLLGGTSGQETQYF
CDR3nt: TGTGCCAGCAGCTTATTGGGGGGGACTAGCGGCCAAGAGACCCAGTACTTC

v_gene: TRBV20-1
j_gene: TRBJ2-1
abundance: .
d_gene: TRBD2
CDR3aa: CSARGDEQFF
CDR3nt: TGCAGTGCTCGGGGGGATGAGCAGTTCTTC

v_gene: TRBV2
j_gene: TRBJ1-1
abundance: .
d_gene: .
CDR3aa: CASSEGARAFF
CDR3nt: TGTGCCAGCAGTGAGGGGGCGCGGGCTTTCTTT

v_gene: TRBV18
j_gene: TRBJ2-7
abundance: .
d_gene: .
CDR3aa: CASSDRPGGQYEQYF
CDR3nt: TGTGCCAGCTCGGACAGACCGGGAGGACAATACGAGCAGTACTTC

v_gene: TRBV28
j_gene: TRBJ1-2
abundance: .
d_gene: .
CDR3aa: CASSTTGYGYTF
CDR3nt: TGTGCCAGCAGTACTACGGGCTATGGCTACACCTTC

v_gene: TRBV19
j_gene: TRBJ1-1
abundance: .
d_gene: TRBD1
CDR3aa: CASTDTGGNTEAFF
CDR3nt: TGTGCCAGTACGGATACAGGGGGGAACACTGAAGCTTTCTTT

v_gene: TRBV3-1/TRBV3-2
j_gene: TRBJ2-7
abundance: .
d_gene: .
CDR3aa: CASSQNAPGVEQYF
CDR3nt: TGTGCCAGCAGCCAAAACGCGCCCGGGGTCGAGCAGTACTTC